One T cell receptor (beta chain) is described in this entry. As yet, its antigen is unknown. At one boundary the junction diverges from the germline segment, which might be a read error. This record comes from a study of post-analysis software for immune sequencing data. General observations from the study: TRBV5-6, TRBV5-1 and TRBV20-1 were among about 5 TRBV segments more frequent in patients than controls. Comparison with controls showed significantly lower normalized Chao1 diversity in multiple sclerosis patients.

Looked up from germline, CDR1 is MNHEY and CDR2 is SVGAGI. The CDR3 has 13 amino acids. Researchers reported that TCR beta cDNA libraries carried unique molecular identifiers. TCRdb passed the PCR reads through MiXCR, listing each CDR3 protein once. This table holds roughly 620,000 distinct CDR3 sequences, 44% found once. The chain has TRBV6-5 and TRBJ2-5; TRBD2 matches at 7 bases. The clonotype comes from a girl aged 5-17 years with multiple sclerosis. Sequencing was done on a sample of blood. The CDR3 is CASSGSGTETRYF. Here the CDR3 DNA reads TGTGCCAGCAGTGGGAGCGGGACCGAGACCCGGTACTTC.